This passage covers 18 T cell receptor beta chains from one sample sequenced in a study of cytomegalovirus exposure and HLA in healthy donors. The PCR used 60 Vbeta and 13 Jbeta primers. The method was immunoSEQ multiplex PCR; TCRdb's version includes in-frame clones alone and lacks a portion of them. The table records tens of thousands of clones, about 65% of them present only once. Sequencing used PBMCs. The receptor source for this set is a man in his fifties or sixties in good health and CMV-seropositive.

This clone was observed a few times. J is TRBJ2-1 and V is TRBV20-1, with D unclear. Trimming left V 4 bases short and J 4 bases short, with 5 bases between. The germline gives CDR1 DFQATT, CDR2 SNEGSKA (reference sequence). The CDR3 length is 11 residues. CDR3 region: CSATVYNEQFF. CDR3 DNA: TGCAGTGCTACCGTATACAATGAGCAGTTCTTC.

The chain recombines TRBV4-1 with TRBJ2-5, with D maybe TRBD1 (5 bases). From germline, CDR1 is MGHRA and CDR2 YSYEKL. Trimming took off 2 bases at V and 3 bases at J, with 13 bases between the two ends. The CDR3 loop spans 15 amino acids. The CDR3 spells CASSQPTELKETQYF. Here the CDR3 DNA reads TGCGCCAGCAGCCAACCGACAGAGCTTAAAGAGACCCAGTACTTC.

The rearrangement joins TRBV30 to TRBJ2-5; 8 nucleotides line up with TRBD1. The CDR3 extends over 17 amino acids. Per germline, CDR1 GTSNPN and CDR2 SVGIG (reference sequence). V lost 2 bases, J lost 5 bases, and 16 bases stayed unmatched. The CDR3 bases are TGTGCCTGGAGTTTTCCGCGGGCAGGGGGCGCCTGGGAGACCCAGTACTTC. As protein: CAWSFPRAGGAWETQYF.

The CDR3 DNA sequence: TGTGCCTGGAGTACAGGGACCCCCTACGAGCAGTACTTC. Protein sequence: CAWSTGTPYEQYF. The chain joins TRBV30 to TRBJ2-7; maybe TRBD1 (6 bases). Germline V gene sequence: CDR1 GTSNPN, CDR2 SVGIG (reference sequence). Trimming removed 2 bases at V and 2 bases at J, with 10 bases between. The CDR3 totals 13 residues.

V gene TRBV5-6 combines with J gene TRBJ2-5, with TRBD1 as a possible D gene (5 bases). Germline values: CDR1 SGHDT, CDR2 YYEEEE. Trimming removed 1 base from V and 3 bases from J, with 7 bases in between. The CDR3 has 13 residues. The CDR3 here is CASSLMTEETQYF. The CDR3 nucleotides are TGTGCCAGCAGCTTGATGACAGAAGAGACCCAGTACTTC.

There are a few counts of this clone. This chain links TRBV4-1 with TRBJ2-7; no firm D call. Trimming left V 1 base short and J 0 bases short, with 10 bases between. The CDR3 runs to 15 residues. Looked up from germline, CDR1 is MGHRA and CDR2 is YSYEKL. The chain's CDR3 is CASSQVEQSSYEQYF. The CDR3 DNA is TGCGCCAGCAGCCAAGTGGAGCAGAGCTCCTACGAGCAGTACTTC.

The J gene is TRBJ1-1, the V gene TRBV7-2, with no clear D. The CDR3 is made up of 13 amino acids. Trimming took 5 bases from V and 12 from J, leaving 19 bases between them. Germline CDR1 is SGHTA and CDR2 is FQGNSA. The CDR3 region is CASSRESLGWTFF. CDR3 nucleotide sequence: TGTGCCAGCAGCCGGGAGTCGCTGGGATGGACTTTCTTT.

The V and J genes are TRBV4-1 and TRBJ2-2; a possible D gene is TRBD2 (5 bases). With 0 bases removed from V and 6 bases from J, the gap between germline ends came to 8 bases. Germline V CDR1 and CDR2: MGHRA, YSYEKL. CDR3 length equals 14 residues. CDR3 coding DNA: TGCGCCAGCAGCCAAGATGGGAGCTCCGGGGAGCTGTTTTTT. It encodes CASSQDGSSGELFF.

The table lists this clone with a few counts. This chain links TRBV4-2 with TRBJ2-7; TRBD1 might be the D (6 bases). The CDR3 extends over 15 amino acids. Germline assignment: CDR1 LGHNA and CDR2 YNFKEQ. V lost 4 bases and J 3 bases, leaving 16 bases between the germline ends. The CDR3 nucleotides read TGTGCCAGCAGCCCTGCTCCGGGACACCTCTACGAGCAGTACTTC. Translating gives CASSPAPGHLYEQYF.

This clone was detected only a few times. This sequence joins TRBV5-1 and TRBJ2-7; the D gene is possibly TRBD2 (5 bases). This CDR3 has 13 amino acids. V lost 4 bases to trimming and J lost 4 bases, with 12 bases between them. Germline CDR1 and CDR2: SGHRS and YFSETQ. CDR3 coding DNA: TGCGCCAGCAGCGCCGGGATTACTTACGAGCAGTACTTC. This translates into CASSAGITYEQYF.

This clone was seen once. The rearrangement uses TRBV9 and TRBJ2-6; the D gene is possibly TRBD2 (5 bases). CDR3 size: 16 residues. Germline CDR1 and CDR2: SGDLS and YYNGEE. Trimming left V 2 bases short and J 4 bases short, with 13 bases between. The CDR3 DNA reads TGTGCCAGCAGCGTTTATGAGGGTCAGGGGGCCAACGTCCTGACTTTC. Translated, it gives CASSVYEGQGANVLTF. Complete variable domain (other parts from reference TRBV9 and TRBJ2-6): DSGVTQTPKHLITATGQRVTLRCSPRSGDLSVYWYQQSLDQGLQFLIQYYNGEERAKGNILERFSAQQFPDLHSELNLSSLELGDSALYFCASSVYEGQGANVLTFGAGSRLTVL.

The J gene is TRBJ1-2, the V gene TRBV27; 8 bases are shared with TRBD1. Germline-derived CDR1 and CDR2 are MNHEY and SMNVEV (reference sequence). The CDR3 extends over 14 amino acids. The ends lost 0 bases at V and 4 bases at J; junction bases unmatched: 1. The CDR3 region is CASSLSTGAYGYTF. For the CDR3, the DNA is TGTGCCAGCAGTTTATCGACAGGGGCCTATGGCTACACCTTC.

The CDR3 nucleotides are TGTGCCAGCAGCCAAGATCTCTACGGGACTAGCGGGATTGGTGAGCAGTTCTTC. Its translation: CASSQDLYGTSGIGEQFF. The chain employs TRBV4-2 and TRBJ2-1; 13 bases match TRBD2. CDR1 and CDR2 (germline): LGHNA, YNFKEQ. Losses at the gene ends were 0 bases for V and 9 bases for J; bases not matched to a gene: 11. CDR3 size: 18 residues.

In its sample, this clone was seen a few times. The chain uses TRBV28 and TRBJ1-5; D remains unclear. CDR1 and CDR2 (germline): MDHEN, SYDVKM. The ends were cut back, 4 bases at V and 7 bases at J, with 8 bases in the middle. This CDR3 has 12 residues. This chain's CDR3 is CASSSGVQPQHF. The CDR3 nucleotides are TGTGCCAGCAGTTCCGGAGTCCAGCCCCAGCATTTT.

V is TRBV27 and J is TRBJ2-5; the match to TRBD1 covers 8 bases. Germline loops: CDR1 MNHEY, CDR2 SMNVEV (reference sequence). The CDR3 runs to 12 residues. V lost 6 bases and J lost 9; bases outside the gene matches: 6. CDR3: CASSRDRGPQYF. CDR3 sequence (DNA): TGTGCCAGCAGCCGAGACAGGGGCCCCCAGTACTTC.

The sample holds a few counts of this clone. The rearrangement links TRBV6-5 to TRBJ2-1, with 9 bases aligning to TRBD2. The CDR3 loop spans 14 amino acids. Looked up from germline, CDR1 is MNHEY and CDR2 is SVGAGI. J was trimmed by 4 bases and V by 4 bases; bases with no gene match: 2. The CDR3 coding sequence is TGTGCCAGCAGTTCTAGCGGGGAATACAATGAGCAGTTCTTC. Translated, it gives CASSSSGEYNEQFF.

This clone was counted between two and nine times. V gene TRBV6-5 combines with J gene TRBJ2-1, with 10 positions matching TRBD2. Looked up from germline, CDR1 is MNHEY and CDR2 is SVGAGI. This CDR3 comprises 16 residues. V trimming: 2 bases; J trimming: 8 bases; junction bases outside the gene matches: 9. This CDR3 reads CASSYKASGRIDEQFF. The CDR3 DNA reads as TGTGCCAGCAGTTACAAGGCTAGCGGGAGAATCGATGAGCAGTTCTTC.

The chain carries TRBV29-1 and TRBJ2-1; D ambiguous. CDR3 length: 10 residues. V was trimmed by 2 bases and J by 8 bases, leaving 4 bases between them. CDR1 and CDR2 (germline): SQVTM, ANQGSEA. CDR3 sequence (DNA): TGCAGCGTTGAAATCTATGAGCAGTTCTTC. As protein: CSVEIYEQFF.